This T cell receptor (beta chain) was identified during a study of T cell responses to AZD1222 COVID-19 vaccine. Background on the study: Pooled in the analysis were second doses at about 4 or about 12 weeks. Study-wide findings and caveats: Two AZD1222 doses significantly raised spike-specific TCR breadth and depth over controls. Most donors were white British, females outnumbered males, and clonal diversity was possibly underestimated.

Here immunoSEQ multiplex PCR was the method, and the copy in TCRdb shows in-frame clones only, minus some. Of some 120,000 clones in the sample, roughly 89% are singletons; the top ten hold under 35%. Germline CDR1 MRHNA, CDR2 SNTAGT. The CDR3 covers 12 residues. The V gene lost 6 bases and the J gene lost 7 bases, with 12 bases spanning the gap. With regard to this clone: The antigen remains undetermined.

The chain combines TRBV6-4 with TRBJ1-1; D unresolved. The origin of this receptor is an adult in good health. The sequenced sample was peripheral blood, obtained on day 0 of AZD1222 vaccination. This CDR3 reads CASSQTDFEAFF. CDR3 coding DNA: TGTGCCAGCAGCCAAACAGATTTTGAAGCTTTCTTT.